Included here is one T cell receptor beta chain sequence, with context. Its antigen is not identified. The CDR3 has 15 amino acids. The germline V gene has CDR1 MNHEY and CDR2 SVGAGI. Trimming removed 7 bases from V and 10 bases from J; junction bases left unmatched: 11. Sequencing was performed with immunoSEQ multiplex PCR; in TCRdb, only in-frame clones are kept and a portion is missing. Here the sample spans around 140,000 clones, around 77% being singletons. The data originate from a study of cytotoxic CD8 clonotypes in ibrutinib-treated CLL. Study-wide results and limits: Treatment saw public clonotypes, which were uncommon, either contract or stay stable.

The sequence came from a human donor with chronic lymphocytic leukemia. V is TRBV6-5 and J is TRBJ1-6; 9 nucleotides agree with TRBD1. Sequenced material: PBMCs, taken after 12 months of ibrutinib treatment. The CDR3 is CASTQQGQGGSPLHF. The CDR3 coding sequence is TGTGCCAGCACCCAACAGGGACAGGGCGGCTCACCCCTCCACTTT.